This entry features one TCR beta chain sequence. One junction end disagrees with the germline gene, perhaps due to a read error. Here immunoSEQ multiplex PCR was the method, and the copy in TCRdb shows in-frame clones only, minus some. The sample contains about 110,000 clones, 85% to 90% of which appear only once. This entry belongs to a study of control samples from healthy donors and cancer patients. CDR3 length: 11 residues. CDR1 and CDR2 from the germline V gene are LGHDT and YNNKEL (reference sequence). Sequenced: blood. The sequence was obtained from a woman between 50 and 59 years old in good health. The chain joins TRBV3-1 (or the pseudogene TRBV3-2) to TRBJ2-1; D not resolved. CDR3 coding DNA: TGTGCCAGCAGCCAAGATTACGTTCGGCTCTTC. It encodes CASSQDYVRLF.